A single sample is the source of the 28 T cell receptor beta chains below, sequenced in a study of CXCR3-negative and CXCR3-positive naive CD8 T cells. General study findings and limits: CXCR3-positive naive cells carried more hydrophobic TRB CDR3s than CXCR3-negative naive cells did.

Libraries of TRB cDNA were made by 5' RACE and carried UMIs. TCRdb reprocessed the 5' RACE reads; each CDR3 protein has one entry and no DNA is given. In total, the table holds around 63,000 distinct CDR3 sequences. Their antigen targets remain unknown. Sequenced input: naive CXCR3+ CD8+ T cells from blood. Subset described: CD45RO-CCR7+CD27+CD95- naive CD8+ T cells expressing CXCR3 (TNR3+). The receptors originated from a human donor in good health. Some clones in this sample may be carry-over from other donors' samples.

V is TRBV7-8 and J is TRBJ2-1. The CDR3 runs to 14 residues. Germline CDR1 SGHVS, CDR2 FQNEAQ. The CDR3 here is CASSLDFSYNEQFF.

V is TRBV7-2 and J is TRBJ2-5; TCRdb selects TRBD2, and the lack of DNA leaves this call unchecked. Per the germline V gene, CDR1 is SGHTA and CDR2 is FQGNSA. This CDR3 comprises 14 residues. CDR3 sequence: CASSPRQGLETQYF.

V gene TRBV27 combines with J gene TRBJ2-3. This CDR3 is built from 16 residues. Germline CDR1 MNHEY, CDR2 SMNVEV (reference sequence). This chain's CDR3 is CASSFVSSSSTDTQYF.

The chain uses TRBV27 and TRBJ2-3. The germline V gene encodes CDR1 MNHEY and CDR2 SMNVEV (reference sequence). This CDR3 spans 14 amino acids. CDR3 loop: CASSLGVATDTQYF.

The chain has TRBV7-3 and TRBJ2-1; no DNA is available, so the TRBD1 call from TCRdb remains unchecked. Germline CDR1 is SGHTA and CDR2 is FQGTGA. The CDR3 contains 15 residues. The CDR3 is CASSLILGGPDEQFF.

The V and J genes are TRBV20-1 and TRBJ2-7; TCRdb calls TRBD1, which cannot be checked without DNA. The CDR3 is 14 amino acids. Germline-derived CDR1 and CDR2 are DFQATT and SNEGSKA (reference sequence). Here the CDR3 reads CSARVGTGLYEQYF.

The CDR3 sequence: CARGHFNRYNDEQFF. V and J are TRBV2 and TRBJ2-1; TCRdb's D call of TRBD1 is untestable without DNA. This CDR3 has 15 residues. Germline V gene data show CDR1 as SNHLY and CDR2 as FYNNEI.

The rearrangement joins TRBV29-1 to TRBJ1-1. Germline V CDR1 and CDR2: SQVTM, ANQGSEA. The CDR3 covers 13 residues. The CDR3 is CSVEDDNAWLAFF. Combining the CDR3 with reference TRBV29-1 and TRBJ1-1 gives the whole variable domain SAVISQKPSRDICQRGTSLTIQCQVDSQVTMMFWYRQQPGQSLTLIATANQGSEATYESGFVIDKFPISRPNLTFSTLTVSNMSPEDSSIYLCSVEDDNAWLAFFGQGTRLTVV.

The rearrangement joins TRBV6-5 to TRBJ2-1; TCRdb picks TRBD1, but there is no DNA to check that call. The CDR3 is made up of 15 amino acids. Germline CDR1 MNHEY, CDR2 SVGAGI. CDR3 amino acids: CASTGWGQTYNEQFF.

V usage is TRBV7-9 and J usage is TRBJ2-7; TCRdb outputs TRBD1, but without DNA this stays unchecked. Germline lookup yields CDR1 SEHNR and CDR2 FQNEAQ (reference sequence). The CDR3 runs to 16 residues. CDR3 sequence reads: CASSLPTAGTGDEQYF.

This rearrangement joins TRBV6-6 to TRBJ2-3; TCRdb's D call of TRBD2 is untestable without DNA. Germline V CDR1 and CDR2: MNHNY, SVGAGI (reference sequence). This CDR3 has 13 residues. The CDR3 spells CASSGGLTDTQYF.

CDR3 sequence: CSASWRGPYEQYF. The genes are TRBV20-1 and TRBJ2-7; as DNA is missing, the TRBD1 call by TCRdb cannot be tested. CDR1 DFQATT and CDR2 SNEGSKA come from the germline V gene (reference sequence). CDR3 length: 13 amino acids.

The chain uses TRBV20-1 and TRBJ2-7. This CDR3 has 14 amino acids. CDR1 DFQATT and CDR2 SNEGSKA come from the germline V gene (reference sequence). The CDR3 spells CSASPSGISYEQYF.

The chain is built from TRBV6-6 and TRBJ2-7; lacking DNA, the TRBD2 call made by TCRdb goes unchecked. Germline V lookup: CDR1 MNHNY, CDR2 SVGAGI (reference sequence). The CDR3 consists of 15 residues. CDR3: CASSFGEGTGYEQYF.

The chain recombines TRBV29-1 with TRBJ2-1; without DNA, the TCRdb call of TRBD2 cannot be checked. The CDR3 covers 18 residues. CDR1 and CDR2 from the germline V gene are SQVTM and ANQGSEA. The CDR3: CSVKLGLAEPSSYNEQFF.

The V and J genes are TRBV29-1 and TRBJ2-5. Germline CDR1 and CDR2: SQVTM and ANQGSEA. The CDR3 is 13 residues long. CDR3 in amino acids: CSVVTGMRETQYF.

CDR3 loop: CASRTTGFEQETQYF. The chain combines TRBV5-1 with TRBJ2-5; TCRdb returns TRBD1, unconfirmable since there is no DNA. CDR1 and CDR2 from the germline V gene are SGHRS and YFSETQ. The CDR3 has 15 amino acids.

The V and J genes are TRBV4-1 and TRBJ1-5. The CDR3 length is 16 residues. The germline CDR1 and CDR2 sequences are MGHRA and YSYEKL. CDR3 sequence: CASSQDWGTSNQPQHF.

The rearrangement joins TRBV5-4 to TRBJ2-7; TCRdb proposes TRBD2, but this gene call is untestable without DNA. The CDR3 runs to 13 residues. The germline V gene has CDR1 SGHNT and CDR2 YYREEE (reference sequence). CDR3 region: CASSLRETYEQYF.

The CDR3: CASRGNGEKLFF. The chain couples TRBV9 to TRBJ1-4. CDR3 length: 12 residues. CDR1 is SGDLS and CDR2 is YYNGEE in the germline V gene.

The gene calls are TRBV27 and TRBJ2-2. The CDR3 runs 13 residues. Germline CDR1 is MNHEY and CDR2 is SMNVEV (reference sequence). CDR3 region: CASSTDSVGELFF.

This chain links TRBV30 with TRBJ2-7; there is no DNA to check the TCRdb D call of TRBD2. The germline V gene has CDR1 GTSNPN and CDR2 SVGIG (reference sequence). The CDR3 loop spans 14 amino acids. The CDR3 sequence: CAWSTGPEVGEQYF.

The gene calls are TRBV12-3 or TRBV12-4 and TRBJ1-5; the D call from TCRdb, TRBD1, cannot be confirmed without DNA. The CDR3 totals 15 residues. The chain's CDR3 is CASSTNRDSNQPQHF.

This rearrangement joins TRBV5-6 to TRBJ1-5. CDR1 SGHDT and CDR2 YYEEEE come from the germline V gene. The CDR3 is 14 residues long. This CDR3 is CASSLRDPNQPQHF.

The chain carries TRBV7-9 and TRBJ2-7; TCRdb picks TRBD1, but there is no DNA to check that call. The CDR3 has 13 amino acids. The germline V gene encodes CDR1 SEHNR and CDR2 FQNEAQ (reference sequence). This CDR3 reads CASRTASSYEQYF.

The chain uses TRBV12-3 or TRBV12-4 and TRBJ1-1; no DNA is available, so the TRBD1 call from TCRdb remains unchecked. The CDR3 length is 15 residues. The CDR3 spells CASSENPTGATEAFF.

The CDR3 sequence: CASSSRGVGGTEAFF. The chain is built from TRBV9 and TRBJ1-1; no DNA is available, so the TRBD1 call from TCRdb remains unchecked. This CDR3 spans 15 amino acids. Germline V gene lookup returns CDR1 SGDLS and CDR2 YYNGEE.

The V call is TRBV5-6, the J call TRBJ2-1; without DNA, the TCRdb call of TRBD1 cannot be checked. Germline V gene sequence: CDR1 SGHDT, CDR2 YYEEEE. CDR3 length: 12 residues. This chain's CDR3 is CASSTGGSLQFF.